These 4 T cell receptor beta chains were all obtained from the same sample, sequenced in a study of T cell changes during pregnancy in multiple sclerosis (dated by TCRdb to the late 2010s). Library preparation used the immunoSEQ multiplex PCR assay. Entries here come from immuneACCESS through TCRdb and include only in-frame sequences with V and J called. Some clones fail to appear in such tables; in the studies checked, an unresolved V gene covers under half of the shortfall, and the cause of the remainder is unknown. The sample yields approximately 92,000 clones; roughly 92% were counted once. About 0.95% of the sample is in the top ten clones. The sequencing here drew on peripheral blood, taken after pregnancy. These receptors were collected from a female donor with multiple sclerosis, enrolled in a pregnancy study.

The chain recombines TRBV6-1 with TRBJ2-7; 8 positions match TRBD2. V dropped 1 base and J dropped 1; count of bases not matched to a gene: 6. The CDR3 has 16 residues. Germline V gene sequence: CDR1 MNHNS, CDR2 SASEGT. This CDR3 reads CASSEEGGRMSYEQYF. CDR3 in DNA: TGTGCCAGCAGTGAAGAAGGCGGGAGGATGTCCTACGAGCAGTACTTC.

The V call is TRBV19, the J call TRBJ1-5, with 7 bases fitting TRBD1. CDR1 is LNHDA and CDR2 is SQIVND in the germline V gene (reference sequence). The CDR3 consists of 17 residues. The V and J ends lost 8 bases and 0 bases, in that order; junction bases with no gene match: 13. The CDR3 reads CASLMATGSHSNQPQHF. The CDR3 bases are TGTGCCAGTCTAATGGCGACAGGGTCGCATAGCAATCAGCCCCAGCATTTT. The full variable domain, its missing parts supplied by reference TRBV19 and TRBJ1-5, is DGGITQSPKYLFRKEGQNVTLSCEQNLNHDAMYWYRQDPGQGLRLIYYSQIVNDFQKGDIAEGYSVSREKKESFPLTVTSAQKNPTAFYLCASLMATGSHSNQPQHFGDGTRLSIL.

The gene calls are TRBV5-1 and TRBJ2-5; TRBD1 matches at 8 bases. V shed 4 bases and J 5 bases; nucleotides not matched to a gene: 10. In germline, CDR1 is SGHRS, CDR2 YFSETQ. The CDR3 length is 15 residues. The CDR3 DNA follows: TGCGCCAGCAGCGCCCGCAGGGGGCAAAGGGAGACCCAGTACTTC. This gives the protein CASSARRGQRETQYF. The whole variable domain, remainder taken from reference TRBV5-1 and TRBJ2-5, is KAGVTQTPRYLIKTRGQQVTLSCSPISGHRSVSWYQQTPGQGLQFLFEYFSETQRNKGNFPGRFSGRQFSNSRSEMNVSTLELGDSALYLCASSARRGQRETQYFGPGTRLLVL.

The chain carries TRBV4-1 and TRBJ1-1; tentatively, D is TRBD1 (6 bases). The CDR3 has 16 residues. Trimming left V 1 base short and J 3 bases short, with 15 bases between. The germline gives CDR1 MGHRA, CDR2 YSYEKL. The CDR3 coding sequence is TGCGCCAGCAGCCAAGTTCCGGGCAGGGGAGACACTGAAGCTTTCTTT. Translation: CASSQVPGRGDTEAFF.